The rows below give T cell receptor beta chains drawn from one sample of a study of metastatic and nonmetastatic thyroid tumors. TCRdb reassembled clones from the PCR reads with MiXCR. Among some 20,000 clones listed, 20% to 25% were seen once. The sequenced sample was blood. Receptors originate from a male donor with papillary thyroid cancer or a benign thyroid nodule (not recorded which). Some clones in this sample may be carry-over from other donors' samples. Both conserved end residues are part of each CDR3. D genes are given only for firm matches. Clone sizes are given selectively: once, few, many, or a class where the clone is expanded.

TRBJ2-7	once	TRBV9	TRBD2	CASSPRGSGTYEQYF	TGTGCCAGCAGCCCCCGGGGTAGCGGGACCTACGAGCAGTACTTC
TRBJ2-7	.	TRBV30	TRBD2	CAWSALAGNSEQYF	TGTGCCTGGAGCGCCCTAGCGGGAAATTCCGAGCAGTACTTC
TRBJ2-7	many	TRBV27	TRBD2	CASKGAGLAGVYEQYF	TGTGCCAGCAAAGGAGCCGGACTAGCGGGAGTGTACGAGCAGTACTTC
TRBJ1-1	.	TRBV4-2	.	CASSQNIITGRITNTEAFF	TGTGCCAGCAGCCAAAATATAATCACAGGGAGGATTACCAACACTGAAGCTTTCTTT
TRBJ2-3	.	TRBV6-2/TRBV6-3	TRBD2	CASNRRFGLAVTLGDTQYF	TGTGCCAGCAATCGTAGATTTGGTCTAGCGGTGACCCTGGGCGATACGCAGTATTTT
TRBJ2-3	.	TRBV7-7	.	CASSLVHPDTQYF	TGTGCTAGCAGCTTAGTCCACCCAGATACGCAGTATTTT
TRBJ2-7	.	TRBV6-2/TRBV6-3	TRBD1	CASSYSPTGDPYEQYF	TGTGCCAGCAGTTACTCCCCCACAGGGGATCCCTACGAGCAGTACTTC
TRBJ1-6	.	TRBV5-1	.	CASSDTNSPLHF	TGCGCCAGCAGCGACACGAATTCACCCCTCCACTTT
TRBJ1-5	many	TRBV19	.	CASSIDLGQSNQPQHF	TGTGCCAGTAGTATAGATCTGGGGCAAAGCAATCAGCCCCAGCATTTT
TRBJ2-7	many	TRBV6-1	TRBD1	CASTDRGFTTYEQYF	TGTGCCAGCACCGACAGGGGCTTTACTACCTACGAGCAGTACTTC
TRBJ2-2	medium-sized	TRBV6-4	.	CASSDSSQSAGELFF	TGTGCCAGCAGTGACTCGAGTCAGTCGGCCGGGGAGCTGTTTTTT
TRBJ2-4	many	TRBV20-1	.	CSARGVGSLPRNIQYF	TGCAGTGCTAGAGGTGTAGGGAGCCTCCCAAGAAACATTCAGTACTTC
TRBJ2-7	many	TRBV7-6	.	CASSSRTGLGEQYF	TGTGCCAGCAGCTCCCGGACAGGACTAGGGGAGCAGTACTTC
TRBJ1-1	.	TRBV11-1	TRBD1	CASSLGDRGRSTEAFF	TGTGCCAGCAGCTTAGGGGACAGGGGGCGAAGTACTGAAGCTTTCTTT
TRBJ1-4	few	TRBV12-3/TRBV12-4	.	CASSPGVGGEKLFF	TGTGCCAGCAGCCCTGGAGTGGGGGGTGAAAAACTGTTTTTT